These 6 T cell receptor beta chains originate from one sample sequenced in a study of blood T cell repertoires in COVID-19. Repertoires were generated with immunoSEQ multiplex PCR, while TCRdb's copy carries only in-frame clones and drops some. The data hold just under 250,000 clones, with 80% to 90% observed a single time. Sequences were obtained from PBMCs or T cells enriched from blood (not recorded which). The receptors here all came from a woman in her 30s who had recovered from COVID-19.

Here the CDR3 DNA reads TGTGCCAGTAGTGACAGGGGGATCACTGAAGCTTTCTTT. Translation: CASSDRGITEAFF. V is TRBV19 and J is TRBJ1-1; 9 nucleotides match TRBD1. V shed 5 bases, J shed 4 bases, and the junction held 2 bases outside the gene matches. The CDR3 is 13 amino acids. Germline CDR1 reads LNHDA; CDR2 reads SQIVND (reference sequence).

This chain links TRBV6-2 or TRBV6-3 with TRBJ1-5; D is undetermined. The length of the CDR3 is 15 residues. The germline V gene has CDR1 MNHEY and CDR2 SVGEGT. With 1 base removed from V and 0 bases from J, the gap between germline ends came to 7 bases. The CDR3 is CASSYYTGSNQPQHF. The CDR3 region has the DNA TGTGCCAGCAGTTACTATACTGGTAGCAATCAGCCCCAGCATTTT.

V usage is TRBV4-3 and J usage is TRBJ2-7, with 8 bases matching TRBD2. There are 16 residues in the CDR3. Germline CDR1 and CDR2: LGHNA and YSLEER. Trimming cost V 1 base and J 5 bases; bases outside gene matches: 10. The DNA of the CDR3 is TGCGCCAGCAGCCAAGGGTCCGCCGCGGGAGGTAACGAGCAGTACTTC. Translated, it gives CASSQGSAAGGNEQYF.

J is TRBJ2-7 and V is TRBV7-2; maybe TRBD2 (5 bases). Trimming took off 5 bases at V and 0 bases at J, with 8 bases between the two ends. Germline loops: CDR1 SGHTA, CDR2 FQGNSA. CDR3 length: 13 amino acids. CDR3 region: CASSSGNSYEQYF. DNA of the CDR3: TGTGCCAGCAGCAGCGGAAACTCCTACGAGCAGTACTTC.

The CDR3 region has the DNA TGCGCCAGCAGCCTTACAGGGGTTAGCAATCAGCCCCAGCATTTT. Protein: CASSLTGVSNQPQHF. J is TRBJ1-5 and V is TRBV4-1, with 7 bases that match TRBD1. Per the germline V gene, CDR1 is MGHRA and CDR2 is YSYEKL. J gave up 0 bases and V 4 bases, and 3 bases lay outside the gene matches. CDR3 length: 15 residues.

The CDR3: CASRSRGDNQPQHF. The CDR3 nucleotides read TGTGCCAGCAGGTCAAGGGGTGACAATCAGCCCCAGCATTTT. The chain links TRBV7-2 to TRBJ1-5, with a weak D call TRBD1 (5 bases). V lost 6 bases and J lost 3, with 12 bases in between. Germline values: CDR1 SGHTA, CDR2 FQGNSA. This CDR3 contains 14 residues.